Presented here are 6 T cell receptor beta chains from one specimen sequenced in a study of cytomegalovirus exposure and HLA in healthy donors. PCR employed 60 Vbeta and 13 Jbeta primers. Profiling relied on immunoSEQ multiplex PCR, and the TCRdb table lists in-frame clones only, not all of them. This table holds some 170,000 clones, roughly 80% found once. The sequencing input was PBMCs. The receptor source for this set is a girl between 2 and 10 years old in good health and CMV-seropositive.

V usage is TRBV15 and J usage is TRBJ2-3, with D maybe TRBD1 (7 bases). V was pared by 8 bases and J by 6 bases, with 9 bases between. The germline V gene has CDR1 LNHNV and CDR2 YYDKDF (reference sequence). This CDR3 contains 11 residues. This chain's CDR3 is CATQGGDTQYF. The CDR3 DNA sequence: TGTGCCACCCAGGGGGGCGATACGCAGTATTTT.

The genes are TRBV11-2 and TRBJ2-1; 8 positions match TRBD2. CDR3 length: 15 residues. With V trimmed by 1 base and J by 4 bases, 3 bases remained unmatched. Germline values: CDR1 SGHAT, CDR2 FQNNGV. The CDR3 DNA sequence: TGTGCCAGCAGCTTAGGGCCTAGCGGGTACAATGAGCAGTTCTTC. It specifies CASSLGPSGYNEQFF.

V is TRBV6-1 and J is TRBJ2-3; D possibly corresponds to TRBD1 (5 bases). The germline V gene encodes CDR1 MNHNS and CDR2 SASEGT. Trimming shortened V by 8 bases and J by 2 bases, and 14 bases separated the two germline ends. The CDR3 contains 14 residues. CDR3 loop: CASENRQFTDTQYF. The CDR3 DNA sequence: TGTGCCAGCGAGAACCGACAGTTCACAGATACGCAGTATTTT.

This chain connects TRBV28 to TRBJ2-3; D may be TRBD2 (5 bases). Trimming pared 6 bases from V and 2 bases from J, leaving 15 bases between. The CDR3 totals 15 residues. The germline CDR1 and CDR2 sequences are MDHEN and SYDVKM. CDR3 DNA sequence: TGTGCCAGCAGGCGTTCGAGGGTCTCCACAGATACGCAGTATTTT. This sequence encodes CASRRSRVSTDTQYF.

This chain joins TRBV4-1 and TRBJ2-3, with 8 bases that match TRBD2. Trimming cost V 1 base and J 6 bases; bases outside gene matches: 6. Germline assignment: CDR1 MGHRA and CDR2 YSYEKL. There are 15 residues in the CDR3. CDR3 amino acids: CASSQVGLGFDTQYF. DNA for the CDR3: TGCGCCAGCAGCCAAGTGGGACTAGGGTTTGATACGCAGTATTTT.

The CDR3 DNA sequence: TGCGCCAGCAGACAAACAGGATTACAAAACAGCAAAAACATTCAGTACTTC. Translation gives CASRQTGLQNSKNIQYF. The V gene is TRBV5-1, the J gene TRBJ2-4; D possibly corresponds to TRBD1 (5 bases). Looked up from germline, CDR1 is SGHRS and CDR2 is YFSETQ. The length of the CDR3 is 17 residues. V was trimmed by 5 bases and J by 3 bases, leaving 21 bases between them. The full variable domain, with the rest looked up from reference TRBV5-1 and TRBJ2-4, is KAGVTQTPRYLIKTRGQQVTLSCSPISGHRSVSWYQQTPGQGLQFLFEYFSETQRNKGNFPGRFSGRQFSNSRSEMNVSTLELGDSALYLCASRQTGLQNSKNIQYFGAGTRLSVL.